This passage covers 32 T cell receptor beta chains from one sample sequenced in a study of shared clonotypes between healthy human individuals. Generated by immunoSEQ multiplex PCR, the TCRdb table keeps only in-frame clones and is missing some. The sample carries 400,000 to 500,000 clones, 60% to 85% recorded once. Specimen: PBMCs. These receptors originate from a woman between 35 and 50 years old in good health. Some clones in this sample may be carry-over from other donors' samples.

The rearrangement links TRBV29-1 to TRBJ1-1; TRBD1 agrees at 8 bases. The CDR3 totals 17 residues. J gave up 0 bases and V 6 bases, and 15 bases lay outside the gene matches. Germline V gives CDR1 SQVTM, CDR2 ANQGSEA. The DNA for the CDR3 is TGCAGCGTCGCCGGCGGGACAGGCCGAACTATGAACACTGAAGCTTTCTTT. Translation gives CSVAGGTGRTMNTEAFF.

Comment on this clone: Its ends do not fully match the called genes, so a read error is possible. This chain uses TRBV7-2 with TRBJ2-2; TRBD2 aligns across 11 bases. The CDR3 has 14 amino acids. Germline-derived CDR1 and CDR2 are SGHTA and FQGNSA. CDR3 DNA sequence: TGTGCCAGCAGGTTAGCGGGAGGGCACGAGGTGCTGTTTTTT. Translation gives CASRLAGGHEVLFF.

This CDR3 reads CASSLKTGGSDTQYF. DNA of the CDR3: TGCGCCAGCAGCTTGAAGACAGGGGGATCAGATACGCAGTATTTT. The chain combines TRBV5-1 with TRBJ2-3, with 9 bases lining up with TRBD1. J was trimmed by 4 bases and V by 1 base; bases with no gene match: 4. This CDR3 is built from 15 residues. Looked up from germline, CDR1 is SGHRS and CDR2 is YFSETQ.

V and J are TRBV14 and TRBJ1-2; 9 bases map to TRBD1. The CDR3 has 19 amino acids. V lost 1 base and J lost 2; bases outside the gene matches: 14. Germline V gene data show CDR1 as SGHDN and CDR2 as FVKESK. The CDR3 here is CASSQADRTGGPLNYGYTF. The DNA of the CDR3 is TGTGCCAGCAGCCAAGCGGACCGAACAGGGGGCCCGCTCAACTATGGCTACACCTTC.

There are many counts of this clone. The chain joins TRBV5-1 to TRBJ2-5; no reliable D call. The CDR3 is 15 residues long. Trimming left V 0 bases short and J 1 base short, with 10 bases between. Germline-derived CDR1 and CDR2 are SGHRS and YFSETQ. In nucleotides, the CDR3 is TGCGCCAGCAGCTTGGAAGGGAACTCCCAAGAGACCCAGTACTTC. Amino acid sequence: CASSLEGNSQETQYF.

The chain employs TRBV19 and TRBJ2-2; the D is unclear. Between the trimmed V and J ends, which lost 3 bases and 6 bases, there was a span of 8 bases. The germline V gene has CDR1 LNHDA and CDR2 SQIVND (reference sequence). The CDR3 runs 13 residues. CDR3 coding DNA: TGTGCCAGTAGTATCTTGGGGTCCGGGGAGCTGTTTTTT. Its translation is CASSILGSGELFF.

The CDR3 loop reads CASSSGGLNTGELFF. CDR3 nucleotides: TGTGCCAGCAGTTCAGGGGGCCTTAACACCGGGGAGCTGTTTTTT. The genes are TRBV28 and TRBJ2-2; 8 bases align to TRBD1. The CDR3 covers 15 residues. Germline values: CDR1 MDHEN, CDR2 SYDVKM. V was pared by 4 bases and J by 2 bases, with 3 bases of the junction left unmatched.

The count of this clone is one. The chain carries TRBV7-2 and TRBJ2-3; no firm D call. The CDR3 extends over 15 amino acids. In germline, CDR1 is SGHTA, CDR2 FQGNSA. Trimming pared 4 bases from V and 1 base from J, leaving 12 bases between. CDR3 region: CASSSRSEGTDTQYF. The DNA of the CDR3 is TGTGCCAGCAGCTCCCGCTCCGAGGGCACAGATACGCAGTATTTT.

The chain combines TRBV5-1 with TRBJ1-2; D remains ambiguous. V was clipped by 4 bases and J by 4 bases, with 11 bases between them. The CDR3 runs to 13 residues. Per the germline V gene, CDR1 is SGHRS and CDR2 is YFSETQ. As DNA, the CDR3 is TGCGCCAGCAGCCCGACCGACCTCTATGGCTACACCTTC. Protein: CASSPTDLYGYTF.

This clone is a singleton in its sample. V is TRBV4-2 and J is TRBJ1-2; D remains ambiguous. The CDR3 is 15 residues long. CDR1 and CDR2 (germline): LGHNA, YNFKEQ. With 0 bases removed from V and 4 bases from J, the gap between germline ends came to 12 bases. Here the CDR3 reads CASSQDRNFFYGYTF. As DNA, the CDR3 is TGTGCCAGCAGCCAAGATCGGAATTTTTTCTATGGCTACACCTTC.

Turning to this clone: This CDR3 is missing its conserved last phenylalanine or tryptophan, likely due to a read error. The rearrangement uses TRBV29-1 and TRBJ2-7; D gene unclear. Trimming removed 3 bases from V and 0 bases from J, with 12 bases in between. Per the germline V gene, CDR1 is SQVTM and CDR2 is ANQGSEA. This CDR3 is 14 amino acids long. The DNA of the CDR3 is TGCAGCGTTGAGGTGTTGACTGACTCCTACGAGCAGTACCTC. This codes for CSVEVLTDSYEQYL.

This chain joins TRBV11-2 and TRBJ2-3, with 10 bases matching TRBD2. The J segment lost 2 bases and the V segment lost 4 bases, leaving 6 bases of the junction unmatched. Germline assignment: CDR1 SGHAT and CDR2 FQNNGV. This CDR3 contains 16 residues. The CDR3, as DNA: TGTGCCAGCAGCTCCCTTAGCGGGGGGTACACAGATACGCAGTATTTT. Its translation is CASSSLSGGYTDTQYF.

This clone was counted only a few times. V is TRBV30 and J is TRBJ1-6; D is uncertain. CDR3 length: 14 amino acids. CDR1 is GTSNPN and CDR2 is SVGIG in the germline V gene (reference sequence). Between the trimmed V and J ends, which lost 3 bases and 5 bases, there was a span of 11 bases. The CDR3 sequence is CAWRTRWDNSPLHF. The CDR3 coding sequence is TGTGCCTGGAGAACCCGCTGGGATAATTCACCCCTCCACTTT.

The chain recombines TRBV7-7 with TRBJ2-3, with TRBD2 matching over 14 bases. The germline V gene has CDR1 SSHAT and CDR2 FNYEAQ (reference sequence). V shed 5 bases and J 6 bases; nucleotides not matched to a gene: 7. The CDR3 covers 16 residues. The chain's CDR3 is CASSQGLAGAGDTQYF. As DNA, the CDR3 is TGTGCCAGCAGCCAGGGACTAGCGGGAGCGGGGGATACGCAGTATTTT.

This clone has a handful of counts. This sequence joins TRBV9 and TRBJ2-3; D may be TRBD2 (5 bases). V dropped 2 bases and J dropped 2 bases, with 18 bases sitting between them. The germline V gene has CDR1 SGDLS and CDR2 YYNGEE. The CDR3 runs 17 residues. The CDR3 DNA follows: TGTGCCAGCAGCGTGGGTGAGGGCGGGCTCGCCACAGATACGCAGTATTTT. This encodes CASSVGEGGLATDTQYF.

The chain has TRBV28 and TRBJ1-2; the match to TRBD1 covers 8 bases. The CDR3 is 14 amino acids. V shed 7 bases, J shed 2 bases, and the junction held 6 bases outside the gene matches. Per germline, CDR1 MDHEN and CDR2 SYDVKM. The CDR3 nucleotides read TGTGCCAGCATCCCAGGGGGCCAAAACTATGGCTACACCTTC. Its translation: CASIPGGQNYGYTF.

The rearrangement uses TRBV7-2 and TRBJ2-2, with D unclear. This CDR3 contains 14 residues. CDR1 and CDR2 from the germline V gene are SGHTA and FQGNSA. V was clipped by 1 base and J by 7 bases, with 10 bases between them. CDR3 nucleotide sequence: TGTGCCAGCAGCTTAGACTCCCGAGGCGGGGAGCTGTTTTTT. Its protein product is CASSLDSRGGELFF.

V and J are TRBV10-2 and TRBJ2-1; 9 nucleotides match TRBD2. CDR1 and CDR2 (germline): WSHSY, SAAADI. This CDR3 region has 16 residues. With 2 bases clipped from V and 1 base from J, the junction kept 3 bases outside the gene matches. In DNA form, the CDR3 reads TGCGCCAGCAGTGAGCGTGCGGGGGGGTCCTACAATGAGCAGTTCTTC. Translation: CASSERAGGSYNEQFF.

Concerning this clone: Possible read error: a much larger clone is one base away. The rearrangement uses TRBV29-1 and TRBJ1-2, with 7 positions matching TRBD1. Trimming took 5 bases from V and 3 from J; bases not matched to a gene: 3. CDR1 is SQVTM and CDR2 is ANQGSEA in the germline V gene. The CDR3 runs to 12 residues. The DNA of the CDR3 is TGCAGCGTTAGGGACAGAGACTATGGCTACACCTTC. Translated: CSVRDRDYGYTF.

The chain links TRBV11-1 to TRBJ1-2, with a possible D match to TRBD1 (5 bases). The CDR3 spans 16 residues. V was pared by 5 bases and J by 4 bases, with 20 bases between. The germline gives CDR1 SGHAT, CDR2 FQDESV (reference sequence). CDR3 in amino acids: CASSANPGLVGYGYTF. In nucleotides, the CDR3 is TGTGCCAGCAGCGCTAACCCAGGGTTAGTTGGCTATGGCTACACCTTC. The variable domain in full, completed from reference TRBV11-1 and TRBJ1-2, reads EAEVAQSPRYKITEKSQAVAFWCDPISGHATLYWYRQILGQGPELLVQFQDESVVDDSQLPKDRFSAERLKGVDSTLKIQPAELGDSAMYLCASSANPGLVGYGYTFGSGTRLTVV.

The chain employs TRBV7-7 and TRBJ2-1; TRBD2 matches at 11 bases. The junction had 6 bases not matched to a gene; V was cut back by 4 bases and J by 10 bases. The CDR3 is 14 amino acids. Germline lookup yields CDR1 SSHAT and CDR2 FNYEAQ (reference sequence). CDR3 protein: CASSSAGTSGEQFF. The CDR3 nucleotides read TGTGCCAGCAGCTCGGCCGGGACTAGCGGCGAGCAGTTCTTC. The entire variable domain, with the rest obtained from reference TRBV7-7 and TRBJ2-1, is as follows: GAGVSQSPRYKVTKRGQDVTLRCDPISSHATLYWYQQALGQGPEFLTYFNYEAQPDKSGLPSDRFSAERPEGSISTLTIQRTEQRDSAMYRCASSSAGTSGEQFFGPGTRLTVL.

This sequence joins TRBV11-2 and TRBJ2-1; D is undetermined. Germline CDR1 reads SGHAT; CDR2 reads FQNNGV. The germline V and J ends were trimmed by 1 base and 5 bases, with 9 bases remaining between them. CDR3 length equals 14 residues. The CDR3: CASSLVIGHNEQFF. The CDR3, as DNA: TGTGCCAGCAGCTTAGTTATAGGACACAATGAGCAGTTCTTC.

V gene TRBV4-3 combines with J gene TRBJ1-2; TRBD1 is a possible D gene (5 bases). The CDR3 totals 17 residues. V lost 2 bases to trimming and J lost 7 bases, with 23 bases between them. Germline V lookup: CDR1 LGHNA, CDR2 YSLEER. As DNA, the CDR3 is TGCGCCAGCAGCCAACACGGGACCCACGGGCTCTCGGGTGGCTACACCTTC. Protein sequence: CASSQHGTHGLSGGYTF.

The V call is TRBV5-4, the J call TRBJ2-3; D is unresolved. V lost 4 bases, J lost 4 bases, and 22 bases lay in between. The CDR3 runs to 17 residues. The V gene's germline CDR1 is SGHNT and CDR2 YYREEE (reference sequence). The CDR3 sequence is CASSPFMDTFGPDTQYF. CDR3 sequence (DNA): TGTGCCAGCAGCCCGTTTATGGATACGTTTGGCCCAGATACGCAGTATTTT. Variable domain in full (rest from reference TRBV5-4 and TRBJ2-3): ETGVTQSPTHLIKTRGQQVTLRCSSQSGHNTVSWYQQALGQGPQFIFQYYREEENGRGNFPPRFSGLQFPNYSSELNVNALELDDSALYLCASSPFMDTFGPDTQYFGPGTRLTVL.

J is TRBJ2-2 and V is TRBV18, with no clear D. The length of the CDR3 is 14 residues. Trimming left V 0 bases short and J 3 bases short, with 5 bases between. The V gene's germline CDR1 is KGHSH and CDR2 LQKENI. CDR3 region: CASSPPDHTGELFF. As DNA, the CDR3 is TGTGCCAGCTCACCACCGGATCACACCGGGGAGCTGTTTTTT.

The chain links TRBV15 to TRBJ1-5, with D hard to call. The CDR3 has 12 amino acids. From germline, CDR1 is LNHNV and CDR2 YYDKDF (reference sequence). V lost 3 bases to trimming and J lost 5 bases, with 5 bases between them. The CDR3: CATSRYDQPQHF. DNA for the CDR3: TGTGCCACCAGCAGGTACGATCAGCCCCAGCATTTT. Full variable domain (rest looked up from reference TRBV15 and TRBJ1-5): DAMVIQNPRYQVTQFGKPVTLSCSQTLNHNVMYWYQQKSSQAPKLLFHYYDKDFNNEADTPDNFQSRRPNTSFCFLDIRSPGLGDTAMYLCATSRYDQPQHFGDGTRLSIL.

In its sample, this clone was seen many times. The chain joins TRBV20-1 to TRBJ2-5; no reliable D call. CDR3 size: 11 residues. Germline assignment: CDR1 DFQATT and CDR2 SNEGSKA (reference sequence). Trimming pared 6 bases from V and 0 bases from J, leaving 5 bases between. Here the CDR3 DNA reads TGCAGTGCCCAGGACCAAGAGACCCAGTACTTC. Translated, it gives CSAQDQETQYF.

This clone was seen ten or more times. The chain links TRBV30 to TRBJ1-1; D call uncertain. Trimming stripped 4 bases from V and 1 base from J, with 7 bases between. Germline CDR1 and CDR2: GTSNPN and SVGIG (reference sequence). The CDR3 has 12 amino acids. For the CDR3, the DNA is TGTGCCTGGATGGGTGGGAACACTGAAGCTTTCTTT. The encoded protein is CAWMGGNTEAFF.

The chain carries TRBV28 and TRBJ2-7; unclear D gene. Germline values: CDR1 MDHEN, CDR2 SYDVKM. The CDR3 has 13 residues. Trimming pared 6 bases from V and 0 bases from J, leaving 9 bases between. The CDR3 DNA is TGTGCCAGCAGCCCCGGCGGCTCCTACGAGCAGTACTTC. This sequence encodes CASSPGGSYEQYF. The complete variable domain, with remaining parts taken from reference TRBV28 and TRBJ2-7, reads DVKVTQSSRYLVKRTGEKVFLECVQDMDHENMFWYRQDPGLGLRLIYFSYDVKMKEKGDIPEGYSVSREKKERFSLILESASTNQTSMYLCASSPGGSYEQYFGPGTRLTVT.

V usage is TRBV2 and J usage is TRBJ1-5; D possibly corresponds to TRBD1 (5 bases). Germline V gene lookup returns CDR1 SNHLY and CDR2 FYNNEI. Trimming took off 5 bases at V and 0 bases at J, with 11 bases between the two ends. The CDR3 sequence is 15 residues long. The chain's CDR3 is CASSYDSNSNQPQHF. In nucleotides, the CDR3 is TGTGCCAGCAGTTATGACAGCAATAGCAATCAGCCCCAGCATTTT.

As for this clone: In the same sample, other DNA sequences code for this CDR3. The chain recombines TRBV7-2 with TRBJ2-7, with D perhaps matching TRBD1 or TRBD2 (6 bases each). CDR1 SGHTA and CDR2 FQGNSA come from the germline V gene. The V gene lost 7 bases and the J gene lost 4 bases, with 14 bases spanning the gap. This CDR3 comprises 13 residues. This CDR3 reads CASNAGHLYEQYF. The CDR3 nucleotides read TGTGCCAGCAACGCGGGACACCTTTACGAGCAGTACTTC. Combining the CDR3 with reference TRBV7-2 and TRBJ2-7 gives the whole variable domain GAGVSQSPSNKVTEKGKDVELRCDPISGHTALYWYRQSLGQGLEFLIYFQGNSAPDKSGLPSDRFSAERTGGSVSTLTIQRTQQEDSAVYLCASNAGHLYEQYFGPGTRLTVT.

The CDR3 sequence: CASSQGGGPTEAFF. The CDR3 nucleotides are TGTGCCAGTAGTCAGGGAGGGGGACCCACTGAAGCTTTCTTT. V is TRBV19 and J is TRBJ1-1; tentatively, D is TRBD1 (6 bases). There are 14 residues in the CDR3. Germline-derived CDR1 and CDR2 are LNHDA and SQIVND (reference sequence). Trimming removed 5 bases at V and 4 bases at J, with 14 bases between.